Included here is one T cell receptor beta chain sequence, with context. The target antigen is unknown. This entry is derived from a study of vaccination effects on CD4 cells after COVID-19. Overall study context: Samples from a couple of convalescent patients were given 16 days and one week before vaccination.

ViraFEST assay sequencing came after antigen-specific CD4+ T cells were expanded with viral peptide pools. Following an approximately eleven-day culture, CD4+ T cells were purified. Confirmation by PCR established that the person had SARS-CoV-2 infection between March and December 2020. For each well, 1.9 million or so PBMC were cultured with about 9.4 IU/ml IL-2 and around 10 ug/ml peptides. A peptide pool from HIV-1 Nef constituted the negative control culture. The study, taken as a whole, reports: Few convalescent patients and no early post-infection timepoints were included in the study.

Profiling relied on immunoSEQ multiplex PCR, and the TCRdb table lists in-frame clones only, not all of them. Here the sample spans tens of thousands of clones, roughly three quarters being singletons. Trimming cost V 5 bases and J 0 bases; bases outside gene matches: 14. The CDR3 runs to 18 residues. Germline CDR1 is SGHTA and CDR2 is FQGTGA. This chain links TRBV7-3 with TRBJ2-3, with 7 bases that match TRBD2. The TCR comes from a human donor who had a prior SARS-CoV-2 infection. The sample consisted of CD4+ T cells from PBMCs cultured with HIV peptides, taken before COVID-19 vaccination. Subset specified: HIV-1 Nef peptide pool negative control/reference culture. The CDR3 DNA sequence: TGTGCCAGCAGCATAGGGTCTAGCGGACCTCCCAGCACAGATACGCAGTATTTT. Protein sequence: CASSIGSSGPPSTDTQYF.